Below, 29 T cell receptor beta chains from the same sample are listed, as sequenced in a study of T cell responses to AZD1222 COVID-19 vaccine. Assay used: immunoSEQ multiplex PCR; TCRdb lists only in-frame clones, some missing. In the table there are roughly 97,000 clones, 80% to 90% of which are singletons. The material sequenced was peripheral blood, taken on day 0 of AZD1222 vaccination. These receptors were taken from an adult in good health.

CDR3 nucleotide sequence: TGCGCCAGCAGCCAACCGGGACAGAGGAGCTATGGCTACACCTTC. Amino acids: CASSQPGQRSYGYTF. The chain couples TRBV4-1 to TRBJ1-2; TRBD1 agrees at 7 bases. Looked up from germline, CDR1 is MGHRA and CDR2 is YSYEKL. The CDR3 covers 15 residues. V dropped 2 bases and J dropped 4; count of bases not matched to a gene: 7.

The chain joins TRBV7-2 to TRBJ2-3; 7 bases agree with TRBD2. The CDR3 covers 15 residues. With V trimmed by 5 bases and J by 2 bases, 7 bases remained unmatched. Germline V gene sequence: CDR1 SGHTA, CDR2 FQGNSA. The DNA for the CDR3 is TGTGCCAGCAGCCCCCTCGGGGGGATCACAGATACGCAGTATTTT. Protein: CASSPLGGITDTQYF.

The table lists this clone with a count of one. The rearrangement joins TRBV9 to TRBJ2-2, with D tentatively TRBD1 or TRBD2 (6 bases each). Trimming removed 4 bases at V and 7 bases at J, with 14 bases between. The CDR3 loop spans 14 amino acids. Looked up from germline, CDR1 is SGDLS and CDR2 is YYNGEE. The CDR3 spells CASSPRGRFGELFF. DNA for the CDR3: TGTGCCAGCAGCCCCCGGGGGCGTTTCGGGGAGCTGTTTTTT. The entire variable domain, with the rest obtained from reference TRBV9 and TRBJ2-2, is as follows: DSGVTQTPKHLITATGQRVTLRCSPRSGDLSVYWYQQSLDQGLQFLIQYYNGEERAKGNILERFSAQQFPDLHSELNLSSLELGDSALYFCASSPRGRFGELFFGEGSRLTVL.

V and J are TRBV6-5 and TRBJ2-2; 7 nucleotides agree with TRBD1. The CDR3 runs 14 residues. The V gene end was trimmed by 6 bases and the J gene end by 5 bases; junction bases not matched to a gene: 6. CDR1 and CDR2 (germline): MNHEY, SVGAGI. CDR3 sequence reads: CASRNRGSTGELFF. The CDR3 DNA is TGTGCCAGCAGAAACAGGGGTTCGACCGGGGAGCTGTTTTTT.

The gene calls are TRBV28 and TRBJ2-1; D not resolved. This CDR3 comprises 13 residues. Trimming shortened V by 6 bases and J by 5 bases, and 11 bases separated the two germline ends. Germline assignment: CDR1 MDHEN and CDR2 SYDVKM. CDR3 DNA sequence: TGTGCCAGCAGACACAATCGGGACAATGAGCAGTTCTTC. Translating gives CASRHNRDNEQFF.

This clone appeared a few times. V usage is TRBV7-9 and J usage is TRBJ2-1, with 11 bases matching TRBD2. The junction had 2 bases not matched to a gene; V was cut back by 1 base and J by 3 bases. CDR3 length equals 16 residues. Germline CDR1 SEHNR, CDR2 FQNEAQ (reference sequence). The CDR3 coding sequence is TGTGCCAGCAGCTTAGAAGGGACTAGCGGCTACAATGAGCAGTTCTTC. It yields the protein CASSLEGTSGYNEQFF.

A few counts support this clone. V is TRBV4-3 and J is TRBJ2-3; no definite D call. With 4 bases removed from V and 2 bases from J, the gap between germline ends came to 10 bases. CDR1 is LGHNA, CDR2 YSLEER, per germline. The CDR3 runs 14 residues. The CDR3 DNA follows: TGCGCCAGCAGCCCCACAACCCACACAGATACGCAGTATTTT. Its translation is CASSPTTHTDTQYF.

The chain combines TRBV4-2 with TRBJ2-7; 10 bases map to TRBD1. V trimming: 1 base; J trimming: 5 bases; junction bases outside the gene matches: 5. From germline, CDR1 is LGHNA and CDR2 YNFKEQ. There are 15 residues in the CDR3. Here the CDR3 DNA reads TGTGCCAGCAGCCAAGGGACAGGGGGGAGAGACGAGCAGTACTTC. Translation gives CASSQGTGGRDEQYF.

This chain connects TRBV7-3 to TRBJ2-2, with 13 bases matching TRBD2. Germline V gives CDR1 SGHTA, CDR2 FQGTGA. The CDR3 length is 18 residues. Trimming removed 4 bases from V and 0 bases from J; junction bases left unmatched: 5. Here the CDR3 DNA reads TGTGCCAGCAGCTCCCCGGGACTAGCGGGGACGAACACCGGGGAGCTGTTTTTT. The encoded protein is CASSSPGLAGTNTGELFF.

This rearrangement joins TRBV5-1 to TRBJ2-1; either TRBD1 or TRBD2 may fit D (5 bases each). This CDR3 contains 15 residues. Germline V lookup: CDR1 SGHRS, CDR2 YFSETQ. With 4 bases removed from V and 0 bases from J, the gap between germline ends came to 11 bases. The CDR3 sequence is CASSPGPSSYNEQFF. CDR3 DNA sequence: TGCGCCAGCAGCCCGGGACCGAGCTCCTACAATGAGCAGTTCTTC.

This rearrangement joins TRBV27 to TRBJ2-2; perhaps D is TRBD1 or TRBD2 (5 bases each). The CDR3 extends over 13 amino acids. Trimming took 5 bases from V and 7 from J, leaving 11 bases between them. Germline V CDR1 and CDR2: MNHEY, SMNVEV (reference sequence). The CDR3 DNA is TGTGCCAGCAGTCTTTGGGACCGCGGGGAGCTGTTTTTT. Amino acids: CASSLWDRGELFF.

The rearrangement uses TRBV11-1 and TRBJ1-2; 8 positions agree with TRBD1. The V and J ends lost 2 bases and 8 bases, in that order; junction bases with no gene match: 7. CDR3 length equals 14 residues. Germline V gene data show CDR1 as SGHAT and CDR2 as FQDESV (reference sequence). The CDR3 sequence: CASSLTRGLSGYTF. CDR3 DNA sequence: TGTGCCAGCAGCTTAACCAGGGGGCTTAGCGGCTACACCTTC.

The V call is TRBV19, the J call TRBJ2-3, with 9 nucleotides matching TRBD2. V shed 6 bases and J 3 bases; nucleotides not matched to a gene: 10. Germline V CDR1 and CDR2: LNHDA, SQIVND (reference sequence). The CDR3 consists of 16 residues. CDR3 in DNA: TGTGCCAGTAGGGATCGAGCGGGAGGATATACAGATACGCAGTATTTT. Translating it yields CASRDRAGGYTDTQYF.

This chain uses TRBV7-8 with TRBJ1-3; D call uncertain. V was clipped by 5 bases and J by 4 bases, with 9 bases between them. The germline gives CDR1 SGHVS, CDR2 FQNEAQ. CDR3 length: 13 residues. The DNA for the CDR3 is TGTGCCAGCAGCCCAGTTCGGGGAAACACCATATATTTT. Amino acid sequence: CASSPVRGNTIYF.

The rearrangement uses TRBV3-1 (or the pseudogene TRBV3-2) and TRBJ2-1, with D unclear. There are 18 residues in the CDR3. Trimming stripped 6 bases from V and 4 bases from J, with 25 bases between. Germline V gene sequence: CDR1 LGHDT, CDR2 YNNKEL (reference sequence). DNA for the CDR3: TGTGCCAGCAGACGCCCAGGTCTTCCAAGAGAGTCATACAATGAGCAGTTCTTC. Protein sequence: CASRRPGLPRESYNEQFF.

The rearrangement links TRBV5-4 to TRBJ2-1; no reliable D call. The CDR3 is 15 amino acids. The V gene lost 9 bases and the J gene lost 6 bases, with 22 bases spanning the gap. Germline V lookup: CDR1 SGHNT, CDR2 YYREEE (reference sequence). CDR3 sequence reads: CATTLGGSGSNEQFF. The DNA for the CDR3 is TGTGCCACTACTCTGGGTGGTTCTGGTTCCAATGAGCAGTTCTTC.

The chain recombines TRBV9 with TRBJ2-7, with 10 bases identical to TRBD1. Germline CDR1 is SGDLS and CDR2 is YYNGEE. The CDR3 length is 14 residues. V shed 3 bases, J shed 5 bases, and the junction held 5 bases outside the gene matches. CDR3 nucleotides: TGTGCCAGCAGCGACCGGGACAGGGGACACGAGCAGTACTTC. This gives the protein CASSDRDRGHEQYF.

The chain links TRBV30 to TRBJ1-4; D possibly corresponds to TRBD1 (5 bases). The V end was cut by 1 base, the J end by 0 bases, with 9 bases between. Germline V gives CDR1 GTSNPN, CDR2 SVGIG (reference sequence). The CDR3 runs to 15 residues. CDR3 sequence (DNA): TGTGCCTGGAGTGCCCAGGGTGCAACTAATGAAAAACTGTTTTTT. It specifies CAWSAQGATNEKLFF.

Written as DNA, the CDR3 is TGTGCCAGCTCCCCGGGAACAGGGTATAATTCACCCCTCCACTTT. Protein product: CASSPGTGYNSPLHF. The chain recombines TRBV19 with TRBJ1-6, with D maybe TRBD1 (6 bases). Germline V gives CDR1 LNHDA, CDR2 SQIVND (reference sequence). V shed 9 bases and J shed 4 bases, with 16 bases lying between them. This CDR3 comprises 15 residues.

This chain connects TRBV7-2 to TRBJ1-2; 8 bases are a match to TRBD1. The CDR3 is made up of 15 amino acids. V lost 1 base to trimming and J lost 2 bases; unmatched junction nucleotides: 3. Germline CDR1 and CDR2: SGHTA and FQGNSA. For the CDR3, the DNA is TGTGCCAGCAGCTTAGGACAGGGGAAAAACTATGGCTACACCTTC. Its protein product is CASSLGQGKNYGYTF.

The rearrangement joins TRBV7-9 to TRBJ1-4, with 8 bases that match TRBD1. Trimming took 5 bases from V and 5 from J; bases not matched to a gene: 10. Germline lookup yields CDR1 SEHNR and CDR2 FQNEAQ (reference sequence). The CDR3 extends over 16 amino acids. CDR3 nucleotide sequence: TGTGCCAGCAGCAACCCGTTGACAGGGGCGAATGAAAAACTGTTTTTT. It encodes CASSNPLTGANEKLFF.

CDR3 region: CAISEERGYRPFF. CDR3 bases: TGTGCCATCAGTGAGGAACGGGGATATAGGCCGTTTTTT. V gene TRBV10-3 combines with J gene TRBJ1-4, with D unclear. Germline loops: CDR1 ENHRY, CDR2 SYGVKD. Trimming stripped 2 bases from V and 16 bases from J, with 17 bases between. The CDR3 is 13 residues long.

The chain uses TRBV18 and TRBJ2-1, with 8 bases fitting TRBD2. The junction had 5 bases not matched to a gene; V was cut back by 3 bases and J by 4 bases. The germline gives CDR1 KGHSH, CDR2 LQKENI. The CDR3 has 15 residues. CDR3 DNA sequence: TGTGCCAGCTCACCGGCGGCTAGCGGGTACAATGAGCAGTTCTTC. It encodes CASSPAASGYNEQFF. Full variable domain (rest looked up from reference TRBV18 and TRBJ2-1): NAGVMQNPRHLVRRRGQEARLRCSPMKGHSHVYWYRQLPEEGLKFMVYLQKENIIDESGMPKERFSAEFPKEGPSILRIQQVVRGDSAAYFCASSPAASGYNEQFFGPGTRLTVL.

The CDR3 DNA reads as TGCAGCGCCGGTCGGGACAGTTACGAGCAGTACTTC. Translation gives CSAGRDSYEQYF. The chain combines TRBV29-1 with TRBJ2-7; 7 bases fit TRBD1. Germline V gene sequence: CDR1 SQVTM, CDR2 ANQGSEA. V was clipped by 7 bases and J by 4 bases; unmatched bases: 7. The CDR3 is 12 amino acids.

The chain has TRBV7-2 and TRBJ2-7, with D maybe TRBD2 (6 bases). Germline V gene sequence: CDR1 SGHTA, CDR2 FQGNSA. The V gene lost 5 bases and the J gene lost 1 base, with 15 bases spanning the gap. This CDR3 is built from 15 residues. CDR3 loop: CASSPSAGRSYEQYF. In DNA, the CDR3 is TGTGCCAGCAGCCCCTCGGCGGGACGATCCTACGAGCAGTACTTC.

The chain combines TRBV9 with TRBJ2-1, with a tentative D call TRBD2 (6 bases). This CDR3 comprises 14 residues. Trimming removed 2 bases from V and 6 bases from J, with 12 bases in between. CDR1 is SGDLS and CDR2 is YYNGEE in the germline V gene. The CDR3 loop is CASSVAGISNEQFF. The CDR3 DNA reads TGTGCCAGCAGCGTTGCGGGAATTTCCAATGAGCAGTTCTTC. The variable domain in full, completed from reference TRBV9 and TRBJ2-1, reads DSGVTQTPKHLITATGQRVTLRCSPRSGDLSVYWYQQSLDQGLQFLIQYYNGEERAKGNILERFSAQQFPDLHSELNLSSLELGDSALYFCASSVAGISNEQFFGPGTRLTVL.

The sample holds one count of this clone. This sequence joins TRBV7-6 and TRBJ2-5; D uncertain. CDR3 length: 11 residues. The V and J ends lost 5 bases and 5 bases respectively, with 6 bases between them. The V gene's germline CDR1 is SGHVS and CDR2 FNYEAQ. The DNA for the CDR3 is TGTGCCAGCAGCAAGAGGGAGACCCAGTACTTC. Translation: CASSKRETQYF.

The rearrangement uses TRBV6-2 or TRBV6-3 and TRBJ2-1; 14 nucleotides agree with TRBD2. Trimming removed 6 bases from V and 7 bases from J; junction bases left unmatched: 5. The CDR3 sequence is 15 residues long. Germline CDR1 reads MNHEY; CDR2 reads SVGEGT. CDR3 residues: CASSGLAGGENEQFF. Here the CDR3 DNA reads TGTGCCAGCAGCGGACTAGCGGGAGGAGAGAATGAGCAGTTCTTC.

As DNA, the CDR3 is TGTGCCAGCAGGTACAGGGGTTACGCGGGATATAGCAATCAGCCCCAGCATTTT. Amino acids: CASRYRGYAGYSNQPQHF. The chain couples TRBV6-2 or TRBV6-3 to TRBJ1-5; 7 bases align to TRBD1. J was trimmed by 0 bases and V by 6 bases; bases with no gene match: 14. The germline V gene encodes CDR1 MNHEY and CDR2 SVGEGT. The CDR3 sequence is 18 residues long.